This entry lists 12 T cell receptor beta chains sequenced from one sample in a study of blood T cells in healthy people across ages. Combining a sample-barcoded 5' primer with a J-beta primer mix, a second PCR ran for roughly 7 to 11 cycles. TCRdb used MiXCR to reprocess the 5' RACE reads, holding one entry per CDR3 protein. This sample has under 850,000 distinct CDR3 sequences, with around 36% found just once. The source material was blood. All receptors derive from a man younger than 35 in good health.

In the case of this clonotype: One end of the junction varies from germline; a read error may be responsible. The chain joins TRBV4-3 to TRBJ2-3; 9 positions agree with TRBD2. CDR3 length: 19 residues. CDR1 and CDR2 from the germline V gene are LGHNA and YSLEER. CDR3 sequence (DNA): TGCGCCAGCAGCCAAGAACCCTCATCCGGACTAGCGAGCACAGGTACGCAGTATTTT. This gives the protein CASSQEPSSGLASTGTQYF.

About this clonotype itself: Being one base from a much bigger clone, this may be a read error. This sequence joins TRBV6-4 and TRBJ2-4, with D hard to call. V lost 7 bases, J lost 13 bases, and 26 bases lay in between. CDR1 MRHNA and CDR2 SNTAGT come from the germline V gene. The CDR3 totals 15 residues. CDR3 protein: CASKPRAVPCLPQYF. CDR3 DNA sequence: TGTGCCAGCAAGCCCCGAGCAGTCCCCTGTCTGCCCCAGTACTTC.

This sequence joins TRBV5-1 and TRBJ2-3; D uncertain. This CDR3 contains 14 residues. The V and J ends lost 0 bases and 4 bases respectively, with 9 bases between them. CDR1 and CDR2 (germline): SGHRS, YFSETQ. The CDR3 nucleotides are TGCGCCAGCAGCTTGGCAAGGGTATCAGATACGCAGTATTTT. It codes for CASSLARVSDTQYF.

This clonotype was recorded a few times. The J gene is TRBJ2-3, the V gene TRBV19; weak D call: TRBD1 (6 bases). Germline CDR1 is LNHDA and CDR2 is SQIVND (reference sequence). The V gene lost 3 bases and the J gene lost 2 bases, with 12 bases spanning the gap. CDR3 length: 15 residues. Here the CDR3 reads CASSIGQSYTDTQYF. CDR3 DNA sequence: TGTGCCAGTAGTATTGGACAGAGCTACACAGATACGCAGTATTTT.

This clonotype was detected only a few times. This chain's CDR3 is CASSSGAGSYEQYF. CDR3 sequence (DNA): TGCGCCAGCAGCTCAGGTGCAGGGTCCTACGAGCAGTACTTC. The chain joins TRBV5-1 to TRBJ2-7; a weak D match, TRBD1 (5 bases). V was cut by 3 bases and J by 1 base, with 11 bases left in between. The CDR3 length is 14 residues. Per germline, CDR1 SGHRS and CDR2 YFSETQ.

The rearrangement uses TRBV4-3 and TRBJ2-7; a weak D match, TRBD1 (6 bases). V gave up 0 bases and J gave up 2 bases, with 11 bases separating them. Per germline, CDR1 LGHNA and CDR2 YSLEER. The CDR3 sequence is 15 residues long. CDR3 sequence: CASSQEGQPAYEQYF. CDR3 DNA: TGCGCCAGCAGCCAAGAAGGACAGCCGGCCTACGAGCAGTACTTC.

The CDR3: CASSKVLAKETQYF. The CDR3 nucleotides read TGTGCCAGCAGCAAAGTTTTGGCCAAAGAGACCCAGTACTTC. This sequence joins TRBV21-1 and TRBJ2-5. TRBV21-1 is flagged as a pseudogene. This CDR3 is 14 amino acids long.

This clonotype has a handful of counts. This rearrangement joins TRBV18 to TRBJ1-1; weak D call: TRBD1 (5 bases). With 2 bases removed from V and 0 bases from J, the gap between germline ends came to 13 bases. This CDR3 spans 16 amino acids. Germline V gene lookup returns CDR1 KGHSH and CDR2 LQKENI. Written as DNA, the CDR3 is TGTGCCAGCTCACCAGCAGGGAAAGTCATGAACACTGAAGCTTTCTTT. Its translation is CASSPAGKVMNTEAFF.

In regard to this clonotype: Possible read error: a much larger clone is one base away. The chain links TRBV6-6 to TRBJ1-2; D ambiguous. Germline CDR1 MNHNY, CDR2 SVGAGI (reference sequence). The V gene lost 4 bases and the J gene lost 4 bases, with 19 bases spanning the gap. The CDR3 totals 16 residues. This CDR3 reads CASSFGSGPASYGYTF. For the CDR3, the DNA is TGTGCCAGCAGTTTTGGATCGGGTCCCGCCTCCTATGGCTACACCTTC.

V and J are TRBV13 and TRBJ2-1, with D perhaps matching TRBD2 (6 bases). Deletions cut 0 bases from V and 7 bases from J, with 10 bases between. The germline V gene encodes CDR1 PRHDT and CDR2 FYEKMQ (reference sequence). The CDR3 has 14 amino acids. The CDR3 DNA follows: TGTGCCAGCAGCTTAGGAGGGACTCTTAATGAGCAGTTCTTC. Protein: CASSLGGTLNEQFF. The whole variable domain, filled in from reference TRBV13 and TRBJ2-1, reads AAGVIQSPRHLIKEKRETATLKCYPIPRHDTVYWYQQGPGQDPQFLISFYEKMQSDKGSIPDRFSAQQFSDYHSELNMSSLELGDSALYFCASSLGGTLNEQFFGPGTRLTVL.

This clonotype was detected a few times. The CDR3 loop reads CASSPRIRDSPDTQYF. CDR3 DNA sequence: TGTGCCAGCAGCCCCCGGATCCGGGACAGTCCAGATACGCAGTATTTT. The chain employs TRBV6-2 or TRBV6-3 and TRBJ2-3; 7 nucleotides agree with TRBD1. This CDR3 contains 16 residues. The germline V gene encodes CDR1 MNHEY and CDR2 SVGEGT. J lost 4 bases, V lost 6 bases, and 13 bases had no gene match.

The chain links TRBV3-1 to TRBJ2-5; D unclear. This CDR3 is built from 13 residues. The V gene lost 0 bases and the J gene lost 11 bases, with 13 bases spanning the gap. Germline V gives CDR1 LGHDT, CDR2 YNNKEL (reference sequence). CDR3 amino acids: CASSQDVDSEQYF. CDR3 nucleotides: TGTGCCAGCAGCCAAGATGTGGATTCTGAGCAGTACTTC.